This T cell receptor beta chain was captured in a study of radiotherapy plus CTLA-4 blockade in lung cancer. Study at large: The study recorded objective responses in roughly 20% of patients and disease control in about 30%. General observations from the study: Tumor-origin TCR clones grew in blood after radiotherapy plus ipilimumab. Together with interferon-beta, which increased in serum after radiation, early dynamic changes in blood T cell clones were reportedly the best predictors of response.

Trimming pared 0 bases from V and 0 bases from J, leaving 9 bases between. The germline V gene encodes CDR1 SEHNR and CDR2 FQNEAQ (reference sequence). The CDR3 is 16 amino acids. Regarding this clone: Its antigen is not identified.

The data were produced by immunoSEQ multiplex PCR, yet TCRdb's version contains in-frame clones alone and is incomplete. Seen here are about 49,000 clones, about 72% observed once, and the top ten hold approximately 12%. The study gave focal radiation plus ipilimumab CTLA-4 blockade to patients with chemo-refractory metastatic non-small-cell lung cancer. The source material was peripheral blood, sampled from a patient treated with radiotherapy plus ipilimumab. The sequence came from a human donor with non-small cell lung cancer who had stable disease on radiotherapy plus ipilimumab. V and J are TRBV7-9 and TRBJ2-4; the D gene is possibly TRBD2 (5 bases). CDR3 coding DNA: TGTGCCAGCAGCTTAGCTCTCGGGGAAGCCAAAAACATTCAGTACTTC. It specifies CASSLALGEAKNIQYF.